This T cell receptor (beta chain) was found in a study of post-analysis software for immune sequencing data (dated by TCRdb to 2015 to 2017). Regarding the complete study: Recorded disease courses included relapsing-remitting, secondary progressive and progressive-relapsing multiple sclerosis, with some patients lacking subtype annotation. A subset of samples was prepared in parallel using single-end sample barcoding, then pooled and co-amplified after Illumina adapter ligation. The patient repertoires were set against about 12 previously published healthy control repertoires from donors whose ages ranged from 6 to 25 years. The study at large found these results: Significantly higher frequencies in patients than in controls were found for several TRBV segments, including TRBV5-6, TRBV5-1 and TRBV20-1. Direct clustering with F measure revealed strong co-clustering of samples prepared in the same batch, which led to a batch-effect correction. Significantly lower normalized Chao1 diversity was found in multiple sclerosis patients than in controls, suggesting substantial peripheral T-cell clonal expansion. The multiple sclerosis patient group was slightly younger than the control group.

The library relied on PCR. Sequencing used an Illumina HiSeq 2500. To reduce PCR and sequencing biases, unique molecular identifiers were incorporated into the TCR beta cDNA libraries. Roughly 500,000 cDNA molecules were obtained per 1 to 10 million input T cells, so each molecule approximated one T cell. The patient libraries were prepared and sequenced using the same protocol as the earlier healthy control dataset. Samples belonging to the same batch were prepared together, multiplexed and sequenced on a shared HiSeq lane. The published analysis was carried out like this. Raw barcoded reads were processed with MIGEC, and single-read molecular identifier groups were discarded before consensus assembly and CDR3 extraction. VDJtools was used for post-analysis of the clonotype tables, and diversity was normalized by down-sampling every dataset to the size of the smallest sample. Repertoire overlap clustering matched CDR3 amino acid but not nucleotide sequences to correct batch-related cross-sample contamination. TCRdb redid the processing of the public reads, applying fastp at Q25 and MiXCR, and retained in-frame beta chains. Records with the same CDR3 protein are collapsed into one entry carrying the most frequent genes and DNA. TCRdb, rather than the study authors, made the V and J calls. In all, the sample holds about 820,000 distinct CDR3 sequences, and 53% of those were seen once. Jointly, the top ten make up over 4% of the sample.

To demonstrate the VDJtools post-analysis software, TCR beta repertoires were profiled from the peripheral blood of about 13 young patients with multiple sclerosis. The multiple sclerosis patients were children and adolescents ranging in age from roughly 6 to 15 years. With respect to this clonotype: Its antigen remains unidentified. Per-base quality was not reported, and no clone a single base away is much larger than it.

For CDR1 and CDR2, the germline V gene lists SGHTA and FQGNSA. Compared with germline, V lacks 4 bases and J lacks 0 bases; bases without a gene match: 8. The CDR3 runs 16 residues from the cysteine to the phenylalanine. Just CDR3 DNA is preserved here, 48 bases in frame from base 1. Sequenced material: blood. The clonotype was recovered from a girl aged 5 to 17 with multiple sclerosis. The chain joins TRBV7-2 to TRBJ2-7, with 8 middle bases fitting TRBD2. The CDR3 sequence is CASSWTKAGASYEQYF. In nucleotides, the sequence is TGTGCCAGCAGCTGGACGAAAGCGGGGGCCTCCTACGAGCAGTACTTC.